The subject of this entry is one TCR beta chain. No antigen is known for it. These data originate in a study of cytomegalovirus exposure and HLA in healthy donors. General study results and limits: Cytomegalovirus-associated TCR beta chains were listed, numbering 164. Researchers reported in a later analysis that common viral pathogens appeared linked to several top clusters.

With 60 Vbeta and 13 Jbeta primers, the PCR was carried out. Sequencing used immunoSEQ multiplex PCR; TCRdb keeps in-frame clones, though not all of them. The data hold around 200,000 clones, with roughly 80% observed a single time. Deletions cut 2 bases from V and 6 bases from J, with 16 bases between. Germline CDR1 and CDR2: SEHNR and FQNEAQ (reference sequence). The CDR3 is 15 amino acids. V usage is TRBV7-9 and J usage is TRBJ1-1, with TRBD1 as a possible D gene (5 bases). Sequenced sample: PBMCs. The origin of this receptor is a man over 45 in good health and CMV-seronegative. CDR3 in DNA: TGTGCCAGCAGCTTATTAGGGGCAGCGATGGCTGAAGCTTTCTTT. This gives the protein CASSLLGAAMAEAFF.